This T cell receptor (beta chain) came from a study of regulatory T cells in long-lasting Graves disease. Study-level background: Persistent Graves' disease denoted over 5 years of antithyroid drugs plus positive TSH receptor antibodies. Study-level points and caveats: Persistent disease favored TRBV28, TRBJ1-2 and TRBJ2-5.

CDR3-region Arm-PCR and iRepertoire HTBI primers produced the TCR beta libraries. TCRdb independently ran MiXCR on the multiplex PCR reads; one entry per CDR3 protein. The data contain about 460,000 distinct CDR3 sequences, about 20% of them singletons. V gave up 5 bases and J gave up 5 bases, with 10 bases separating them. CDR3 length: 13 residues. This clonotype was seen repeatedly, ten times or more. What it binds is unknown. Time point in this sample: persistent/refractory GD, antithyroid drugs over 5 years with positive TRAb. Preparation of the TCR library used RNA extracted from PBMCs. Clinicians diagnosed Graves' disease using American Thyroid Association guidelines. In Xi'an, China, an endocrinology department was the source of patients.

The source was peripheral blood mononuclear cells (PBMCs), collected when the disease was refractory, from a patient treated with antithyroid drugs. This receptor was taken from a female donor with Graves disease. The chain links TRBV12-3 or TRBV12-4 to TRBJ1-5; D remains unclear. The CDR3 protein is CASSPQEDQPQHF. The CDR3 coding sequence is TGTGCCAGCAGTCCGCAGGAAGATCAGCCCCAGCATTTT.